This T cell receptor beta chain stems from a study of T cells expressing NK-cell markers. At the level of the study: It was from sorted CD3+CD56+NKG2C+, CD3+CD56+NKG2C- and CD3+CD56-NKG2C+ T cells that TCR beta repertoires came. Eight donors were sequenced, of whom seven were HCMV-seropositive, while the remaining one was HCMV-seronegative. Study-wide results and caveats: In several donors, these clonotypes also led the CD3+CD56-NKG2C+ fraction.

Worth noting for this clonotype: Its target is unknown.

5'RACE template switching with UMIs produced the TCR beta cDNA. Using the 5' RACE reads, TCRdb records one entry per CDR3 protein without DNA. The sample holds more than 400,000 distinct CDR3 sequences. Sequencing was performed on blood T cells: a sorted CD56 or NKG2C T cell subset, CD4+ or CD8+ T cells, or bulk PBMC T cells (not recorded which). The receptor's source is a woman aged 18-70 years in good health.

The CDR3 region is CASRQGGDHTQYF. The chain couples TRBV7-2 to TRBJ2-3; absent DNA, TCRdb's TRBD1 call cannot be checked. Per germline, CDR1 SGHTA and CDR2 FQGNSA. The CDR3 loop spans 13 amino acids.